This TCR beta chain was obtained from a study of blood T cell repertoires in COVID-19. Overall study context: Sites across the United States, Italy and Spain contributed samples from acute and convalescent COVID-19.

Clones were read by immunoSEQ multiplex PCR, and TCRdb kept only the in-frame ones, dropping some. The repertoire consists of about 400,000 clones, with approximately 86% occurring once and the leading ten covering about 7.6%. This CDR3 is 12 amino acids long. V gave up 7 bases and J gave up 7 bases, with 8 bases separating them. Per the germline V gene, CDR1 is LNHDA and CDR2 is SQIVND (reference sequence). The V call is TRBV19, the J call TRBJ1-6; perhaps TRBD1 as D (5 bases). Sequenced material: peripheral blood. The receptor was isolated from a woman in her sixties or seventies with COVID-19, enrolled during active disease. Here the CDR3 reads CASTNRNSPLHF. CDR3 DNA sequence: TGTGCCAGTACTAACAGGAATTCACCCCTCCACTTT.